This TCR beta chain was profiled in a study of identifying expanded T cells in peripheral blood. General study points: Differentially abundant clones: 1 to 1.5 between replicates, around 17 at around 14 days, less than 20 at four. Variance in clone template counts between approximately two-week samples significantly increased with total template count across all healthy donors.

With regard to this clone: Antigen: not known.

The method was immunoSEQ multiplex PCR; TCRdb's version includes in-frame clones alone and lacks a portion of them. The top ten hold about 3.7% of the sample, which has approximately 58,000 clones, about 92% seen once. The V gene lost 2 bases and the J gene lost 2 bases, with 6 bases spanning the gap. The CDR3 has 13 residues. The germline CDR1 and CDR2 sequences are MNHEY and SVGAGI. Healthy donors had no documented immune events, such as infections, while sampled. The sample was blood. The TCR comes from a person aged 18 to 70 in good health. The J gene is TRBJ1-2, the V gene TRBV6-5, with D perhaps TRBD1 (5 bases). The CDR3 DNA sequence: TGTGCCAGCAGTTACGGGGGGAACTATGGCTACACCTTC. As protein: CASSYGGNYGYTF.